This T cell receptor beta chain was observed in a study of blood T cell repertoires in COVID-19. Looking at the study overall: Samples taken during acute and convalescent COVID-19 were collected in the United States, Italy and Spain. Nucleic acid was either cDNA or gDNA, and it came from T cells, B-cell-depleted T cells, or PBMCs.

Original processing methods: Estimation of nucleated cell counts was performed using reference gene primer amplification. The assay was immunoSEQ multiplex PCR, and TCRdb's table has in-frame clones only and misses some. V, J and clone size reflect that table, while D and trimming were determined from the DNA. The sample consists of some 200,000 clones, 80% to 90% of them appearing once. Looked up from germline, CDR1 is SGHNT and CDR2 is YYREEE (reference sequence). The CDR3 sequence is 14 residues long. J was trimmed by 3 bases and V by 3 bases; bases with no gene match: 1. Sequenced input: peripheral blood. The clonotype comes from a man younger than 30 with active or convalescent COVID-19. This sequence joins TRBV5-4 and TRBJ1-1, with TRBD1 matching 11 bases. CDR3 residues: CASSWGQGDTEAFF. CDR3 coding DNA: TGTGCCAGCAGCTGGGGACAGGGGGACACTGAAGCTTTCTTT. The variable domain in full, with the rest retrieved from reference TRBV5-4 and TRBJ1-1, is ETGVTQSPTHLIKTRGQQVTLRCSSQSGHNTVSWYQQALGQGPQFIFQYYREEENGRGNFPPRFSGLQFPNYSSELNVNALELDDSALYLCASSWGQGDTEAFFGQGTRLTVV.